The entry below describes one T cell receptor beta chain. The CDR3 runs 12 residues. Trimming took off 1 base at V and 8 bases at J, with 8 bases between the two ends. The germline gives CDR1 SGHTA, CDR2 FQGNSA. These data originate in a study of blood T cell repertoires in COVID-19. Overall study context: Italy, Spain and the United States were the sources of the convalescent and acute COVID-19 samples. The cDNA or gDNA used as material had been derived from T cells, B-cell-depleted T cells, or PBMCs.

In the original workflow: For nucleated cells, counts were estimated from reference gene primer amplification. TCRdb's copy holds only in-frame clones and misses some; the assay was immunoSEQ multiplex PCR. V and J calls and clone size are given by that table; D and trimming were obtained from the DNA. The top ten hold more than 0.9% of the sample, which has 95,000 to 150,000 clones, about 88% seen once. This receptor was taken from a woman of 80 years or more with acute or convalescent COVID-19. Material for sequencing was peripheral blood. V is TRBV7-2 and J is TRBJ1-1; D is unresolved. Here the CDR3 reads CASSLGRREAFF. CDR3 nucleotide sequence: TGTGCCAGCAGCTTAGGAAGGAGGGAAGCTTTCTTT.